A selection of T cell receptor beta chains follows, all from one sample in a study of shared clonotypes between healthy human individuals. This table comes from immunoSEQ multiplex PCR, and its TCRdb copy is limited to in-frame clones, with some not included. Here the sample spans a few million clones, 85% to 95% being singletons. Sequences were obtained from naive CD4+ T cells from PBMCs. These receptors originate from a man younger than 35 in good health. Some clones in this sample may be carry-over from other donors' samples. CDR3s include the opening cysteine and the closing phenylalanine or tryptophan. Each record gives: clone size, V gene, J gene, D gene, CDR3 length, CDR3 DNA, CDR3 protein. The D gene is left open where the match is weak. The listing skips clone size in some rows; elsewhere it reads once, few, many or a size class.

clone_size: NA; v_call: TRBV28; j_call: TRBJ2-3; d_call: NA; cdr3_length: 15; cdr3_nt: TGTGCCAGCAGCCCCGGGGTGTTAAGCACAGATACGCAGTATTTT; cdr3_aa: CASSPGVLSTDTQYF
clone_size: NA; v_call: TRBV6-6; j_call: TRBJ2-2; d_call: NA; cdr3_length: 14; cdr3_nt: TGTGCCAGCAGCTCCAGGGTTAACACCGGGGAGCTGTTTTTT; cdr3_aa: CASSSRVNTGELFF
clone_size: NA; v_call: TRBV4-2; j_call: TRBJ1-2; d_call: NA; cdr3_length: 16; cdr3_nt: TGTGCCAGCAGCCAAGAGGGGTCCGGGACACTCTATGGCTACACCTTC; cdr3_aa: CASSQEGSGTLYGYTF
clone_size: once; v_call: TRBV5-8; j_call: TRBJ1-5; d_call: TRBD1; cdr3_length: 13; cdr3_nt: TGTGCCAGCACCCGCAGGGGGAATCAGCCCCAGCATTTT; cdr3_aa: CASTRRGNQPQHF
clone_size: NA; v_call: TRBV11-2; j_call: TRBJ2-7; d_call: NA; cdr3_length: 15; cdr3_nt: TGTGCCAGCAGCAGATACCGGGACGGCTCCTACGAGCAGTACTTC; cdr3_aa: CASSRYRDGSYEQYF
clone_size: NA; v_call: TRBV11-3; j_call: TRBJ2-3; d_call: NA; cdr3_length: 14; cdr3_nt: TGTGCCAGCACCCAAAGGAGGGGTACAGATACGCAGTATTTT; cdr3_aa: CASTQRRGTDTQYF
clone_size: NA; v_call: TRBV27; j_call: TRBJ2-4; d_call: NA; cdr3_length: 14; cdr3_nt: TGTGCCAGCAGTTCCCCCCGGGCGCAGGACATTCAGTACTTC; cdr3_aa: CASSSPRAQDIQYF
clone_size: NA; v_call: TRBV6-4; j_call: TRBJ2-7; d_call: NA; cdr3_length: 14; cdr3_nt: TGTGCCAGCAGTGCCCCTGGAGGCGACTACGAGCAGTACTTC; cdr3_aa: CASSAPGGDYEQYF
clone_size: NA; v_call: TRBV5-1; j_call: TRBJ1-5; d_call: NA; cdr3_length: 15; cdr3_nt: TGCGCCAGCAGCTTGGCCACGGGAAGCAATCAGCCCCAGCATTTT; cdr3_aa: CASSLATGSNQPQHF
clone_size: NA; v_call: TRBV9; j_call: TRBJ2-1; d_call: TRBD2; cdr3_length: 15; cdr3_nt: TGTGCCAGCAGCGTAGGGGTAGCGGGAGTACAAGAGCAGTTCTTC; cdr3_aa: CASSVGVAGVQEQFF
clone_size: NA; v_call: TRBV4-1; j_call: TRBJ2-7; d_call: TRBD1; cdr3_length: 15; cdr3_nt: TGCGCCAGCAGCCCACCGGGACAGCGAACCTACGAGCAGTACTTC; cdr3_aa: CASSPPGQRTYEQYF
clone_size: NA; v_call: TRBV28; j_call: TRBJ2-7; d_call: TRBD1; cdr3_length: 14; cdr3_nt: TGTGCCAGCAGTTTATTGGGGACAGCCTACGAGCAGTACTTC; cdr3_aa: CASSLLGTAYEQYF
clone_size: NA; v_call: TRBV2; j_call: TRBJ2-5; d_call: TRBD2; cdr3_length: 16; cdr3_nt: TGTGCCAGCAGTCCGGGACTAGCGGGAGGGGGGGAGACCCAGTACTTC; cdr3_aa: CASSPGLAGGGETQYF
clone_size: NA; v_call: TRBV11-3; j_call: TRBJ2-1; d_call: NA; cdr3_length: 13; cdr3_nt: TGTGCCAGCAGCTTATCAGGGGAAGGGGAGCAGTTCTTC; cdr3_aa: CASSLSGEGEQFF
clone_size: NA; v_call: TRBV6-1; j_call: TRBJ2-7; d_call: NA; cdr3_length: 14; cdr3_nt: TGTGCCAGCAGGGGACTCTTAAGCTCCTACGAGCAGTACTTC; cdr3_aa: CASRGLLSSYEQYF
clone_size: NA; v_call: TRBV6-5; j_call: TRBJ2-1; d_call: TRBD1; cdr3_length: 15; cdr3_nt: TGTGCCAGCAGTTATGGACAGGGGGTGAGGGGTGAGCAGTTCTTC; cdr3_aa: CASSYGQGVRGEQFF
clone_size: NA; v_call: TRBV18; j_call: TRBJ1-1; d_call: TRBD1; cdr3_length: 16; cdr3_nt: TGTGCCAGCTCACCTCCACGACAGGGACCGAACACTGAAGCTTTCTTT; cdr3_aa: CASSPPRQGPNTEAFF
clone_size: NA; v_call: TRBV4-1; j_call: TRBJ2-1; d_call: NA; cdr3_length: 18; cdr3_nt: TGCGCCAGCAGCCAATTTTCACAGGGGAGGTTTTACTACAATGAGCAGTTCTTC; cdr3_aa: CASSQFSQGRFYYNEQFF
clone_size: once; v_call: TRBV5-1; j_call: TRBJ2-3; d_call: TRBD1; cdr3_length: 13; cdr3_nt: TGCGCCAGCAGCGGTACAGGGGCAGATACGCAGTATTTT; cdr3_aa: CASSGTGADTQYF
clone_size: once; v_call: TRBV6-1; j_call: TRBJ2-7; d_call: NA; cdr3_length: 11; cdr3_nt: TGTGCCAGCAGTGTGACCTACGAGCAGTACTTC; cdr3_aa: CASSVTYEQYF
clone_size: NA; v_call: TRBV18; j_call: TRBJ1-2; d_call: TRBD1; cdr3_length: 14; cdr3_nt: TGTGCCAGCTCACCTAATTTACAGGGGAATGGCTACACCTTC; cdr3_aa: CASSPNLQGNGYTF
clone_size: NA; v_call: TRBV9; j_call: TRBJ2-7; d_call: NA; cdr3_length: 15; cdr3_nt: TGTGCCAGCAGCGTAGGCGAAGGGTTTTACTACGAGCAGTACTTC; cdr3_aa: CASSVGEGFYYEQYF
clone_size: NA; v_call: TRBV6-5; j_call: TRBJ2-4; d_call: NA; cdr3_length: 14; cdr3_nt: TGTGCCAGCAGTTCAGGGGAAGCCAAAAACATTCAGTACTTC; cdr3_aa: CASSSGEAKNIQYF
clone_size: once; v_call: TRBV28; j_call: TRBJ2-7; d_call: TRBD1; cdr3_length: 13; cdr3_nt: TGTGCCAGCAGCAGGGGGCCAGCCTACGAGCAGTACTTC; cdr3_aa: CASSRGPAYEQYF
clone_size: NA; v_call: TRBV5-4; j_call: TRBJ2-7; d_call: TRBD1; cdr3_length: 17; cdr3_nt: TGTGCCAGCAGCCACCCGGGACAGGGTAGGAGCTCCTACGAGCAGTACTTC; cdr3_aa: CASSHPGQGRSSYEQYF
clone_size: NA; v_call: TRBV19; j_call: TRBJ2-3; d_call: TRBD1; cdr3_length: 16; cdr3_nt: TGTGCCAGTAGTACTGGGACAGGGGGTCGGAGAGATACGCAGTATTTT; cdr3_aa: CASSTGTGGRRDTQYF
clone_size: NA; v_call: TRBV7-9; j_call: TRBJ2-7; d_call: TRBD1; cdr3_length: 14; cdr3_nt: TGTGCCAGCAGCTTATCAGGGGGTCTGCTCGAGCAGTACTTC; cdr3_aa: CASSLSGGLLEQYF
clone_size: NA; v_call: TRBV12-1; j_call: TRBJ2-7; d_call: NA; cdr3_length: 17; cdr3_nt: TGTGCCAGCAAAGGGTTACAGCCCCAGCAGCCCCAGTACGAGCAGTACTTC; cdr3_aa: CASKGLQPQQPQYEQYF
clone_size: NA; v_call: TRBV10-3; j_call: TRBJ2-5; d_call: NA; cdr3_length: 16; cdr3_nt: TGTGCCATCAGTGTGTTTCAGAGCGGAAAGCAAGAGACCCAGTACTTC; cdr3_aa: CAISVFQSGKQETQYF
clone_size: NA; v_call: TRBV5-1; j_call: TRBJ2-5; d_call: TRBD2; cdr3_length: 15; cdr3_nt: TGCGCCAGCAGCTTGGCGCCGACTAGCGGAGAGACCCAGTACTTC; cdr3_aa: CASSLAPTSGETQYF
clone_size: NA; v_call: TRBV25-1; j_call: TRBJ1-1; d_call: NA; cdr3_length: 12; cdr3_nt: TGTGCCAGCCTGGACACGTCCCTATGGGCTTTCTTT; cdr3_aa: CASLDTSLWAFF
clone_size: NA; v_call: TRBV19; j_call: TRBJ1-2; d_call: NA; cdr3_length: 16; cdr3_nt: TGTGCCAGTAGTATTGGGGGAAAGCCGGCTAACTATGGCTACACCTTC; cdr3_aa: CASSIGGKPANYGYTF
clone_size: NA; v_call: TRBV6-6; j_call: TRBJ2-2; d_call: TRBD2; cdr3_length: 16; cdr3_nt: TGTGCCAGCATGCTACTAGCGGGAGGCGGCACCGGGGAGCTGTTTTTT; cdr3_aa: CASMLLAGGGTGELFF
clone_size: NA; v_call: TRBV28; j_call: TRBJ2-7; d_call: NA; cdr3_length: 16; cdr3_nt: TGTGCCAGCAGTTTTCTTTCCACGGTCGGACCCTACGAGCAGTACTTC; cdr3_aa: CASSFLSTVGPYEQYF
clone_size: NA; v_call: TRBV7-9; j_call: TRBJ2-5; d_call: NA; cdr3_length: 16; cdr3_nt: TGTGCCAGCAGCGTATCGTACAGGGTAACCAGGGAGACCCAGTACTTC; cdr3_aa: CASSVSYRVTRETQYF
clone_size: NA; v_call: TRBV7-2; j_call: TRBJ1-1; d_call: NA; cdr3_length: 15; cdr3_nt: TGTGCCAGCAGCTTAGGCTGGGGAATGAACACTGAAGCTTTCTTT; cdr3_aa: CASSLGWGMNTEAFF
clone_size: NA; v_call: TRBV6-5; j_call: TRBJ2-7; d_call: NA; cdr3_length: 14; cdr3_nt: TGTGCCAGCAGTTACAGAGCGGGTACCTACGAGCAGTACTTC; cdr3_aa: CASSYRAGTYEQYF
clone_size: NA; v_call: TRBV9; j_call: TRBJ1-1; d_call: NA; cdr3_length: 13; cdr3_nt: TGTGCCAGCAGCGTAGACAGGAGGACTGAAGCTTTCTTT; cdr3_aa: CASSVDRRTEAFF